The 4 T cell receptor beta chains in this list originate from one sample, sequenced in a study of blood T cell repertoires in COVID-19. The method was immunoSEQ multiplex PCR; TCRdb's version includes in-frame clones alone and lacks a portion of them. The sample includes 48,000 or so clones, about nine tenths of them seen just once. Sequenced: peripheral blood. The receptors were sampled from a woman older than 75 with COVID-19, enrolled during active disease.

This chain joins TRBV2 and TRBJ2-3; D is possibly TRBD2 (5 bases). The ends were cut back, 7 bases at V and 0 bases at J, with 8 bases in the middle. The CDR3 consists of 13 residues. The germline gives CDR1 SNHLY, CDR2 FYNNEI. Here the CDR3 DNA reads TGTGCCAGCAACACGGGAAGCACAGATACGCAGTATTTT. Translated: CASNTGSTDTQYF.

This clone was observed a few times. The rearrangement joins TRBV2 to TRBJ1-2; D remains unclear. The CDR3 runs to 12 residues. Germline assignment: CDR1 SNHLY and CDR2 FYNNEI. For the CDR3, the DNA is TGTGCACGCAAGAGGGCTAACTATGGCTACACCTTC. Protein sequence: CARKRANYGYTF.

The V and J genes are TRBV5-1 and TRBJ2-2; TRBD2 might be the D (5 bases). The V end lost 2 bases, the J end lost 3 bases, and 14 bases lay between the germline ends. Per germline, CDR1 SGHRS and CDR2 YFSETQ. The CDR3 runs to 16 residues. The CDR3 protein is CASSLTGQEDTGELFF. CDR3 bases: TGCGCCAGCAGCTTAACGGGTCAGGAGGACACCGGGGAGCTGTTTTTT.

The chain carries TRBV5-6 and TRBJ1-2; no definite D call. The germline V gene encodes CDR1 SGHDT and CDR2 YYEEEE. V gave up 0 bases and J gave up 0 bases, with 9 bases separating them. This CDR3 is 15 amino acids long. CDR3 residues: CASSLDRDPNYGYTF. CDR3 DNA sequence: TGTGCCAGCAGCTTGGACAGAGACCCTAACTATGGCTACACCTTC.